The 23 T cell receptor beta chains below come from one sample, sequenced in a study of OX40 agonist ivuxolimab in advanced cancers. The method was immunoSEQ multiplex PCR; TCRdb's version includes in-frame clones alone and lacks a portion of them. The repertoire holds tens of thousands of clones, with more than 75% as singletons. The sequences come from CD4+ or CD8+ T cells sorted from blood, collected in a trial of the OX40 agonist ivuxolimab. The source of these receptors is an adult with an advanced solid tumor such as melanoma, head and neck, liver or kidney cancer.

This chain's CDR3 is CASRRDYYGYTF. The CDR3 DNA sequence: TGTGCCAGCAGGCGGGATTACTATGGCTACACCTTC. V is TRBV6-1 and J is TRBJ1-2, with D unclear. Germline values: CDR1 MNHNS, CDR2 SASEGT. The length of the CDR3 is 12 residues. V lost 6 bases and J lost 3, with 8 bases in between.

The chain recombines TRBV28 with TRBJ1-1, with 7 positions matching TRBD1. Germline V gene sequence: CDR1 MDHEN, CDR2 SYDVKM. This CDR3 is built from 14 residues. V shed 6 bases, J shed 4 bases, and the junction held 8 bases outside the gene matches. CDR3: CASRKPGGRTEAFF. The CDR3 DNA reads TGTGCCAGCAGGAAACCAGGGGGGCGCACTGAAGCTTTCTTT. Combining the CDR3 with reference TRBV28 and TRBJ1-1 gives the whole variable domain DVKVTQSSRYLVKRTGEKVFLECVQDMDHENMFWYRQDPGLGLRLIYFSYDVKMKEKGDIPEGYSVSREKKERFSLILESASTNQTSMYLCASRKPGGRTEAFFGQGTRLTVV.

The CDR3 spells CASSPQTLGQGGYGYTF. The CDR3, as DNA: TGTGCCAGCAGTCCACAAACTTTGGGACAGGGTGGCTATGGCTACACCTTC. The rearrangement links TRBV25-1 to TRBJ1-2; 9 bases line up with TRBD1. V lost 5 bases and J lost 4; bases outside the gene matches: 14. CDR3 size: 17 residues. Germline V gene data show CDR1 as MGHDK and CDR2 as SYGVNS.

The chain carries TRBV25-1 and TRBJ2-5; 7 bases line up with TRBD1. The ends lost 11 bases at V and 6 bases at J; junction bases unmatched: 15. This CDR3 contains 14 residues. Per germline, CDR1 MGHDK and CDR2 SYGVNS. As DNA, the CDR3 is TGTGCCTCAGGCACTTCAGGGGGTTGGCAGACCCAGTACTTC. Translating gives CASGTSGGWQTQYF.

This clone was observed a single time. CDR3 coding DNA: TGTGCCAGCAGCCCCCACGGGGGGGAAGCTTTCTTT. Amino acids: CASSPHGGEAFF. The J gene is TRBJ1-1, the V gene TRBV28; maybe TRBD1 (5 bases). Trimming stripped 6 bases from V and 8 bases from J, with 13 bases between. The CDR3 runs 12 residues. CDR1 MDHEN and CDR2 SYDVKM come from the germline V gene.

This clone showed up just a few times. The V gene is TRBV4-1, the J gene TRBJ1-5; D possibly corresponds to TRBD1 (6 bases). The CDR3 covers 14 residues. The V gene lost 2 bases and the J gene lost 2 bases, with 7 bases spanning the gap. The V gene's germline CDR1 is MGHRA and CDR2 YSYEKL. The CDR3 coding sequence is TGCGCCAGCAGCCAACCAGGGGGCAATCAGCCCCAGCATTTT. Protein: CASSQPGGNQPQHF.

V usage is TRBV7-8 and J usage is TRBJ2-1; no definite D call. Germline V gene sequence: CDR1 SGHVS, CDR2 FQNEAQ. The CDR3 spans 10 residues. V lost 5 bases, J lost 14 bases, and 10 bases lay in between. The CDR3 region has the DNA TGTGCCAGCAGCAATCAGTTCAAGTTCTTC. Its protein is CASSNQFKFF.

This sequence joins TRBV9 and TRBJ1-4, with a tentative D call TRBD1 (6 bases). Trimming shortened V by 4 bases and J by 4 bases, and 11 bases separated the two germline ends. CDR1 is SGDLS and CDR2 is YYNGEE in the germline V gene. The CDR3 loop spans 14 amino acids. CDR3 DNA sequence: TGTGCCAGCAGCTCCACGGACAGTAATGAAAAACTGTTTTTT. It is translated as CASSSTDSNEKLFF.

This clone was counted only a few times. The chain carries TRBV27 and TRBJ2-2; 7 bases align to TRBD2. This CDR3 is 15 amino acids long. In germline, CDR1 is MNHEY, CDR2 SMNVEV (reference sequence). V lost 4 bases and J lost 5; bases outside the gene matches: 7. CDR3 nucleotides: TGTGCCAGCAGTTCCTTGATGGGAGGGACCGGGGAGCTGTTTTTT. Amino acid sequence: CASSSLMGGTGELFF.

This clone was seen only once. Written as DNA, the CDR3 is TGTGCCAGCAGCTTAAGTGTTAATGGCTACACCTTC. It codes for CASSLSVNGYTF. The chain uses TRBV5-6 and TRBJ1-2, with D unclear. The ends were cut back, 2 bases at V and 6 bases at J, with 8 bases in the middle. There are 12 residues in the CDR3. The V gene's germline CDR1 is SGHDT and CDR2 YYEEEE.

A remark on this clone: Other DNA sequences in this specimen translate into the identical CDR3. The chain couples TRBV28 to TRBJ1-1, with TRBD1 as a possible D gene (6 bases). CDR1 MDHEN and CDR2 SYDVKM come from the germline V gene. V lost 7 bases to trimming and J lost 1 base, with 10 bases between them. The length of the CDR3 is 13 residues. The chain's CDR3 is CASIRGGNTEAFF. The CDR3 DNA reads TGTGCCAGCATTAGAGGGGGGAACACTGAAGCTTTCTTT.

This clone was counted a few times. V gene TRBV4-1 combines with J gene TRBJ1-5; 8 bases are a match to TRBD1. The CDR3 spans 15 residues. Germline CDR1 MGHRA, CDR2 YSYEKL. Unmatched junction bases numbered 7, after V lost 0 bases and J lost 9 bases. The CDR3 region is CASSQDSGGVGPQHF. CDR3 bases: TGCGCCAGCAGCCAAGATTCAGGGGGCGTAGGGCCCCAGCATTTT.

The chain has TRBV7-8 and TRBJ1-3; possible D gene TRBD1, 5 bases. The CDR3 sequence is 17 residues long. Deletions cut 2 bases from V and 2 bases from J, with 16 bases between. Germline-derived CDR1 and CDR2 are SGHVS and FQNEAQ. The DNA of the CDR3 is TGTGCCAGCAGCTTATTCGGGGCAGCGGCTACTGGAAACACCATATATTTT. Amino acids: CASSLFGAAATGNTIYF. The variable domain in full, with the rest retrieved from reference TRBV7-8 and TRBJ1-3, is GAGVSQSPRYKVAKRGQDVALRCDPISGHVSLFWYQQALGQGPEFLTYFQNEAQLDKSGLPSDRFFAERPEGSVSTLKIQRTQQEDSAVYLCASSLFGAAATGNTIYFGEGSWLTVV.

This chain links TRBV14 with TRBJ2-3, with TRBD1 identical over 7 bases. The CDR3 spans 14 residues. The V and J ends lost 3 bases and 6 bases, in that order; junction bases with no gene match: 6. Germline V CDR1 and CDR2: SGHDN, FVKESK. The CDR3 DNA follows: TGTGCCAGCAGCCAGAGACAGGGTAGGGATACGCAGTATTTT. Residues: CASSQRQGRDTQYF.

J is TRBJ2-3 and V is TRBV9, with 15 bases fitting TRBD2. CDR1 and CDR2 from the germline V gene are SGDLS and YYNGEE. The V segment lost 4 bases and the J segment 0 bases; nucleotides outside the gene matches: 9. The CDR3 runs to 19 residues. The CDR3 DNA follows: TGTGCCAGCAGCCTCCTCGGACTAGCGGGGGGGCAGAGCACAGATACGCAGTATTTT. This translates into CASSLLGLAGGQSTDTQYF.

This clone was detected once. The V call is TRBV9, the J call TRBJ2-2, with 11 nucleotides matching TRBD2. The V segment lost 4 bases and the J segment 5 bases; nucleotides outside the gene matches: 7. Germline V gene sequence: CDR1 SGDLS, CDR2 YYNGEE. The CDR3 is made up of 16 amino acids. The DNA for the CDR3 is TGTGCCAGCAGCCGATCTAGCGGGGGGTTAACCGGGGAGCTGTTTTTT. This codes for CASSRSSGGLTGELFF.

This clone was counted between two and nine times. The V gene is TRBV19, the J gene TRBJ1-1, with 8 positions matching TRBD1. The CDR3 is 9 amino acids. V shed 9 bases, J shed 10 bases, and the junction held 1 base outside the gene matches. CDR1 and CDR2 (germline): LNHDA, SQIVND (reference sequence). CDR3 sequence reads: CASGTGAFF. The CDR3 DNA reads TGTGCCAGCGGGACAGGAGCTTTCTTT.

To note about this clone: This sample includes further DNA sequences coding for the same CDR3. The chain couples TRBV4-1 to TRBJ2-3; no clear D. The ends were cut back, 0 bases at V and 6 bases at J, with 4 bases in the middle. Per germline, CDR1 MGHRA and CDR2 YSYEKL. The CDR3 contains 12 residues. CDR3 amino acids: CASSQDRDTQYF. DNA for the CDR3: TGCGCCAGCAGCCAAGATCGGGATACGCAGTATTTT.

The CDR3 spells CASSYGQGFSPLHF. The CDR3 DNA sequence: TGTGCCAGCAGTTACGGACAGGGATTTTCACCCCTCCACTTT. The chain employs TRBV6-5 and TRBJ1-6, with TRBD1 identical over 8 bases. V lost 2 bases, J lost 9 bases, and 3 bases stayed unmatched. The CDR3 runs 14 residues. Germline V gene lookup returns CDR1 MNHEY and CDR2 SVGAGI.

The chain uses TRBV6-6 and TRBJ1-3; D gene unclear. Germline lookup yields CDR1 MNHNY and CDR2 SVGAGI (reference sequence). V lost 0 bases to trimming and J lost 7 bases, with 10 bases between them. CDR3 length: 14 amino acids. In DNA, the CDR3 is TGTGCCAGCAGTTACTCGGGAACGGGGAACACCATATATTTT. Its translation is CASSYSGTGNTIYF.

CDR3: CASTPTSGSSYEQYF. The CDR3 DNA reads TGCGCCAGCACCCCTACTAGCGGGAGCTCCTACGAGCAGTACTTC. The chain has TRBV23-1 and TRBJ2-7; TRBD2 aligns across 11 bases. TRBV23-1 is an ORF for which the function is uncertain. The trim removed 7 bases at V and 0 bases at J, leaving 5 bases unmatched. The CDR3 loop spans 15 amino acids.

This chain links TRBV6-6 with TRBJ2-7; D may match TRBD1 or TRBD2 (5 bases each). Deletions cut 6 bases from V and 2 bases from J, with 17 bases between. CDR3 length: 15 residues. Germline V lookup: CDR1 MNHNY, CDR2 SVGAGI (reference sequence). CDR3 sequence: CASSTTGTGPYEQYV. CDR3 sequence (DNA): TGTGCCAGCAGCACGACCGGGACGGGCCCCTACGAGCAGTACGTC.

This chain joins TRBV7-2 and TRBJ2-5, with D uncertain. The CDR3 extends over 16 amino acids. Germline CDR1 and CDR2: SGHTA and FQGNSA. The germline V and J ends were trimmed by 0 bases and 1 base, with 12 bases remaining between them. The CDR3 bases are TGTGCCAGCAGCTTAGCGCTAGGGTCGGGCCAAGAGACCCAGTACTTC. Translation gives CASSLALGSGQETQYF.